This TCR beta chain was obtained from a study of cytomegalovirus exposure and HLA in healthy donors. The study's findings and limits: Prediction of most subjects' HLA-A and HLA-B alleles by TCR beta sequences was reportedly accurate. A reported reduction in N-insertions relative to the roughly 640-donor mean was seen in an Asian-associated ancestry cluster in a later analysis. In a later analysis, V- and J-gene trimming of beta chains associated with a DCLRE1C missense variant, replicated independently.

About this clone itself: Its antigen is unidentified.

13 Jbeta primers and 60 Vbeta primers were used for the PCR. The method was immunoSEQ multiplex PCR; TCRdb's version includes in-frame clones alone and lacks a portion of them. This listing includes about 160,000 clones. This CDR3 has 15 residues. Unmatched junction bases numbered 7, after V lost 4 bases and J lost 3 bases. CDR1 SGHNT and CDR2 YENEEA come from the germline V gene. The sample comprised PBMCs. The chain joins TRBV11-3 to TRBJ2-7, with TRBD1 matching over 9 bases. This receptor was identified in a man aged 25-40 years in good health and CMV-seronegative. The CDR3 DNA sequence: TGTGCCAGCAGCTCCGGGACAGGGCTGGTCTACGAGCAGTACTTC. Translating it yields CASSSGTGLVYEQYF.